This entry concerns a single TCR beta chain. Its cognate antigen is unknown. Germline V gene lookup returns CDR1 MNHEY and CDR2 SMNVEV (reference sequence). There are 19 residues in the CDR3. The V and J ends lost 1 base and 0 bases, in that order; junction bases with no gene match: 7. The data originate from a study of vaccination and CD4 T cells after COVID-19. Study results and limitations: Convalescent patients' vaccine-specific clones were spike mono-reactive in 304 of 307 cases.

Specified treatment: roughly 11-day PBMC culture with coronavirus spike peptide pools or control peptides (ViraFEST assay). Pre-COVID-19 pandemic sampling (2011-2018) yielded the unexposed donor's CD4+ T cells. The assay that was used to sequence DNA from cultured CD4+ T cells was the Oncomine TCR Beta short-read assay. One entry per CDR3 protein results from TCRdb running MiXCR on the PCR reads. In the table there are 2,000 to 3,000 distinct CDR3 sequences, less than 40% of which are singletons. The sequencing input was CD4+ T cells from blood, cultured in vitro. The TCR originated in a human donor in good health. The rearrangement links TRBV27 to TRBJ1-6, with TRBD1 matching over 9 bases. In nucleotides, the CDR3 is TGTGCCAGCAGTTTATGGGGGACAGGGTACGGCTCCTATAATTCACCCCTCCACTTT. Encoded protein: CASSLWGTGYGSYNSPLHF.